Listed below are T cell receptor beta chains from one sample, sequenced in a study of neurological immune-mediated disorders. MiXCR, run by TCRdb on the 5' RACE reads, gives a single entry per CDR3 protein. This table holds some 50,000 distinct CDR3 sequences, roughly 2% found once. Sequenced: PBMCs. The receptor source for this set is a middle-aged woman with multiple sclerosis. Each CDR3 is given with its conserved first and last residue. Fields, in order: clone size, J gene, D gene, V gene, CDR3 protein, CDR3 DNA. A D gene is named only where the DNA matches it firmly. Clone size appears in some rows only: once, few, many, or a class for an expanded clone.

clone_size: -; j_call: TRBJ1-1; d_call: -; v_call: TRBV10-2; cdr3_aa: CAKSESGYTEAFF; cdr3_nt: TGCGCCAAGAGTGAGTCGGGGTACACTGAAGCTTTCTTT
clone_size: many; j_call: TRBJ2-7; d_call: -; v_call: TRBV29-1; cdr3_aa: CSVEGEAPEQYF; cdr3_nt: TGCAGCGTTGAAGGGGAAGCCCCCGAGCAGTACTTC
clone_size: many; j_call: TRBJ1-2; d_call: -; v_call: TRBV10-2; cdr3_aa: CASSESGSNLSIYGYTF; cdr3_nt: TGCGCCAGCAGTGAGTCAGGGTCGAACCTCAGCATCTATGGCTACACCTTC
clone_size: many; j_call: TRBJ2-3; d_call: TRBD2; v_call: TRBV9; cdr3_aa: CASSFRTSGGTDTQYF; cdr3_nt: TGTGCCAGCAGCTTTAGGACTAGCGGGGGAACAGATACGCAGTATTTT
clone_size: many; j_call: TRBJ2-7; d_call: -; v_call: TRBV20-1; cdr3_aa: CSASGNSYEQYF; cdr3_nt: TGCAGTGCCTCCGGGAACTCCTACGAGCAGTACTTC
clone_size: many; j_call: TRBJ2-5; d_call: -; v_call: TRBV7-9; cdr3_aa: CASSFRSPTEETQYF; cdr3_nt: TGTGCCAGCAGCTTCAGATCCCCGACAGAAGAGACCCAGTACTTC
clone_size: many; j_call: TRBJ2-5; d_call: TRBD2; v_call: TRBV20-1; cdr3_aa: CSALKRGGETQYF; cdr3_nt: TGCAGTGCCCTCAAGCGGGGGGGGGAGACCCAGTACTTC
clone_size: many; j_call: TRBJ1-2; d_call: -; v_call: TRBV20-1; cdr3_aa: CSAVSHANYGYTF; cdr3_nt: TGCAGTGCCGTGTCCCATGCTAACTATGGCTACACCTTC
clone_size: many; j_call: TRBJ2-1; d_call: -; v_call: TRBV11-1; cdr3_aa: CASSLGRNNEQFF; cdr3_nt: TGTGCCAGCAGCTTAGGACGGAACAATGAGCAGTTCTTC
clone_size: many; j_call: TRBJ1-1; d_call: -; v_call: TRBV20-1; cdr3_aa: CSARRGMGVVNTEAFF; cdr3_nt: TGCAGTGCAAGAAGGGGAATGGGAGTGGTGAACACTGAAGCTTTCTTT
clone_size: many; j_call: TRBJ2-3; d_call: -; v_call: TRBV4-1; cdr3_aa: CASSQETAADTQYF; cdr3_nt: TGCGCCAGCAGCCAAGAGACAGCAGCAGATACGCAGTATTTT
clone_size: few; j_call: TRBJ1-2; d_call: TRBD1; v_call: TRBV20-1; cdr3_aa: CSARDRGTDRDYGYTF; cdr3_nt: TGCAGTGCTAGAGATCGCGGTACTGACAGGGACTATGGCTACACCTTC
clone_size: many; j_call: TRBJ1-1; d_call: -; v_call: TRBV5-1; cdr3_aa: CASSLVQGRAGNTEAFF; cdr3_nt: TGCGCCAGCAGCTTAGTTCAGGGGAGGGCGGGGAACACTGAAGCTTTCTTT
clone_size: many; j_call: TRBJ2-7; d_call: -; v_call: TRBV12-5; cdr3_aa: CASGLRTAYEQYF; cdr3_nt: TGTGCTAGTGGATTAAGGACAGCCTACGAGCAGTACTTC
clone_size: many; j_call: TRBJ2-3; d_call: TRBD2; v_call: TRBV4-1; cdr3_aa: CASSLTSGGASDTDTQYF; cdr3_nt: TGCGCCAGCAGCCTCACTAGCGGGGGGGCCAGTGACACAGATACGCAGTATTTT
clone_size: many; j_call: TRBJ2-4; d_call: -; v_call: TRBV5-1; cdr3_aa: CASSLGTYFGDKNIQYF; cdr3_nt: TGCGCCAGCAGCTTAGGGACATACTTTGGGGATAAAAACATTCAGTACTTC
clone_size: once; j_call: TRBJ2-7; d_call: TRBD1; v_call: TRBV5-1; cdr3_aa: CASSYGQVYEQYF; cdr3_nt: TGCGCCAGCAGCTACGGACAGGTATACGAGCAGTACTTC
clone_size: many; j_call: TRBJ2-1; d_call: TRBD2; v_call: TRBV7-2; cdr3_aa: CASSATSGSYNEQFF; cdr3_nt: TGTGCCAGCAGCGCGACTAGCGGTTCCTACAATGAGCAGTTCTTC
clone_size: many; j_call: TRBJ1-1; d_call: -; v_call: TRBV4-1; cdr3_aa: CASSQVDVLGTEAFF; cdr3_nt: TGCGCCAGCAGCCAAGTTGACGTCCTCGGCACTGAAGCTTTCTTT
clone_size: many; j_call: TRBJ2-1; d_call: -; v_call: TRBV3-1; cdr3_aa: CASCFQGSRCNEQFF; cdr3_nt: TGTGCCAGCTGCTTCCAGGGTAGCCGGTGCAATGAGCAGTTCTTC
clone_size: many; j_call: TRBJ1-2; d_call: TRBD1; v_call: TRBV12-3/TRBV12-4; cdr3_aa: CASSWDSNYGYTF; cdr3_nt: TGTGCCAGCAGCTGGGACAGTAACTATGGCTACACCTTC
clone_size: -; j_call: TRBJ2-3; d_call: -; v_call: TRBV7-8; cdr3_aa: CASSLVGTQADTQYF; cdr3_nt: TGTGCCAGCAGCTTAGTGGGGACCCAGGCAGATACGCAGTATTTT
clone_size: many; j_call: TRBJ1-5; d_call: -; v_call: TRBV19; cdr3_aa: CASSTQTGTGPQHF; cdr3_nt: TGTGCCAGTAGTACACAGACGGGAACAGGGCCCCAGCATTTT
clone_size: many; j_call: TRBJ1-2; d_call: TRBD1; v_call: TRBV29-1; cdr3_aa: CSVVGTGEGYTF; cdr3_nt: TGCAGCGTTGTTGGGACAGGCGAAGGCTACACCTTC
clone_size: many; j_call: TRBJ1-2; d_call: -; v_call: TRBV5-1; cdr3_aa: CASTFSDRLYGYTF; cdr3_nt: TGCGCCAGCACCTTCTCGGACAGACTCTATGGCTACACCTTC
clone_size: many; j_call: TRBJ1-5; d_call: -; v_call: TRBV6-2/TRBV6-3; cdr3_aa: CASGTGTTANQPQHF; cdr3_nt: TGTGCCAGCGGAACAGGGACAACGGCAAATCAGCCCCAGCATTTT
clone_size: many; j_call: TRBJ2-7; d_call: -; v_call: TRBV10-2; cdr3_aa: CASSEAPTGPLYEQYF; cdr3_nt: TGCGCCAGCAGTGAGGCCCCGACAGGACCTCTCTACGAGCAGTACTTC
clone_size: many; j_call: TRBJ1-1; d_call: -; v_call: TRBV12-3/TRBV12-4; cdr3_aa: CARTPPPFSKGNTEAFF; cdr3_nt: TGTGCCAGAACCCCCCCTCCGTTCAGCAAGGGTAACACTGAAGCTTTCTTT
clone_size: many; j_call: TRBJ1-1; d_call: -; v_call: TRBV5-1; cdr3_aa: CASSFALQGNTEAFF; cdr3_nt: TGCGCCAGCAGCTTCGCCCTACAAGGAAACACTGAAGCTTTCTTT
clone_size: many; j_call: TRBJ2-4; d_call: TRBD1; v_call: TRBV29-1; cdr3_aa: CSVERDRNIQYF; cdr3_nt: TGCAGCGTTGAGAGGGACAGAAACATTCAGTACTTC
clone_size: many; j_call: TRBJ2-5; d_call: TRBD2; v_call: TRBV4-1; cdr3_aa: CASSQGLAGVSQYF; cdr3_nt: TGCGCCAGCAGCCAAGGACTAGCGGGGGTCTCCCAGTACTTC
clone_size: many; j_call: TRBJ2-2; d_call: -; v_call: TRBV10-3; cdr3_aa: CAISESPTGELFF; cdr3_nt: TGTGCCATCAGTGAGTCTCCCACCGGGGAGCTGTTTTTT
clone_size: many; j_call: TRBJ1-1; d_call: -; v_call: TRBV12-3/TRBV12-4; cdr3_aa: CASSSQPNTEAFF; cdr3_nt: TGTGCCAGCAGTTCCCAGCCGAACACTGAAGCTTTCTTT
clone_size: many; j_call: TRBJ2-7; d_call: TRBD1; v_call: TRBV4-1; cdr3_aa: CASSLDRGQGGYEQYF; cdr3_nt: TGCGCCAGCAGTTTGGACAGGGGCCAAGGGGGCTACGAGCAGTACTTC
clone_size: many; j_call: TRBJ2-1; d_call: -; v_call: TRBV20-1; cdr3_aa: CSASGSYNEQFF; cdr3_nt: TGCAGTGCTAGCGGTTCCTACAATGAGCAGTTCTTC
clone_size: many; j_call: TRBJ2-7; d_call: TRBD1; v_call: TRBV19; cdr3_aa: CATGTVPYEQYF; cdr3_nt: TGTGCCACCGGGACAGTTCCCTACGAGCAGTACTTC
clone_size: -; j_call: TRBJ2-7; d_call: -; v_call: TRBV10-3; cdr3_aa: CAITADEQYF; cdr3_nt: TGTGCCATCACGGCAGACGAGCAGTACTTC
clone_size: many; j_call: TRBJ2-3; d_call: -; v_call: TRBV9; cdr3_aa: CASSVGQAADTQYF; cdr3_nt: TGTGCCAGCAGCGTGGGCCAGGCTGCAGATACGCAGTATTTT
clone_size: many; j_call: TRBJ2-1; d_call: TRBD2; v_call: TRBV5-1; cdr3_aa: CASSQTSGGAIVYEQFF; cdr3_nt: TGCGCCAGCAGCCAGACTAGCGGGGGGGCCATTGTCTATGAGCAGTTCTTC
clone_size: many; j_call: TRBJ2-5; d_call: TRBD1; v_call: TRBV5-1; cdr3_aa: CASSFGTGRETQYF; cdr3_nt: TGCGCCAGCAGCTTCGGGACAGGGAGGGAGACCCAGTACTTC
clone_size: many; j_call: TRBJ1-1; d_call: -; v_call: TRBV12-3/TRBV12-4; cdr3_aa: CASSSGGVAFF; cdr3_nt: TGTGCCAGCAGTTCCGGGGGTGTAGCTTTCTTT
clone_size: many; j_call: TRBJ1-4; d_call: TRBD1; v_call: TRBV27; cdr3_aa: CASSADRGSVEKLFF; cdr3_nt: TGTGCCAGCAGTGCCGACAGGGGATCCGTTGAAAAACTGTTTTTT
clone_size: few; j_call: TRBJ1-1; d_call: -; v_call: TRBV5-1; cdr3_aa: CDSSTDRFEAFF; cdr3_nt: TGCGACAGCAGCACCGACAGATTTGAAGCTTTCTTT
clone_size: many; j_call: TRBJ2-7; d_call: TRBD1; v_call: TRBV29-1; cdr3_aa: CSVAHRGNYEQYF; cdr3_nt: TGCAGCGTTGCACACAGGGGTAACTACGAGCAGTACTTC
clone_size: many; j_call: TRBJ2-7; d_call: TRBD2; v_call: TRBV5-1; cdr3_aa: CASSYGSGGYEQYF; cdr3_nt: TGCGCCAGCAGCTATGGTAGCGGGGGGTACGAGCAGTACTTC
clone_size: many; j_call: TRBJ1-4; d_call: -; v_call: TRBV28; cdr3_aa: CASSLATENEKLFF; cdr3_nt: TGTGCCAGCAGTTTGGCGACGGAAAATGAAAAACTGTTTTTT
clone_size: many; j_call: TRBJ1-4; d_call: TRBD1; v_call: TRBV7-9; cdr3_aa: CASSSWTGGRTNEKLFF; cdr3_nt: TGTGCCAGCAGCTCATGGACAGGGGGGAGAACTAATGAAAAACTGTTTTTT
clone_size: many; j_call: TRBJ1-2; d_call: -; v_call: TRBV5-1; cdr3_aa: CASSLAEGRGYGYTF; cdr3_nt: TGCGCCAGCAGCTTGGCCGAGGGCAGGGGTTATGGCTACACCTTC
clone_size: many; j_call: TRBJ2-7; d_call: TRBD2; v_call: TRBV7-2; cdr3_aa: CASSLSGGYREQYF; cdr3_nt: TGTGCCAGCAGCTTAAGCGGGGGCTATAGGGAGCAGTACTTC
clone_size: many; j_call: TRBJ1-1; d_call: -; v_call: TRBV6-5; cdr3_aa: CASSRTVNTEAFF; cdr3_nt: TGTGCCAGCAGTCGAACAGTGAACACTGAAGCTTTCTTT
clone_size: many; j_call: TRBJ2-3; d_call: -; v_call: TRBV10-3; cdr3_aa: CAISDFGGTDTQYF; cdr3_nt: TGTGCCATCAGTGACTTCGGGGGCACAGATACGCAGTATTTT
clone_size: many; j_call: TRBJ1-6; d_call: TRBD1; v_call: TRBV7-6; cdr3_aa: CASSTGEASPLHF; cdr3_nt: TGTGCCAGCAGCACAGGGGAGGCTTCACCCCTCCACTTT
clone_size: many; j_call: TRBJ2-3; d_call: -; v_call: TRBV11-2; cdr3_aa: CASSLRTQAVVRGTQYF; cdr3_nt: TGTGCCAGCAGCTTACGGACTCAAGCGGTGGTGCGGGGTACGCAGTATTTT
clone_size: many; j_call: TRBJ2-2; d_call: TRBD2; v_call: TRBV24-1; cdr3_aa: CATSGLYPPSGGSLNTGELFF; cdr3_nt: TGTGCCACCAGTGGCCTATATCCCCCTAGCGGGGGATCCCTAAACACCGGGGAGCTGTTTTTT
clone_size: many; j_call: TRBJ1-6; d_call: -; v_call: TRBV20-1; cdr3_aa: CSAIPPTGWNSPLHF; cdr3_nt: TGCAGTGCTATTCCCCCCACCGGGTGGAATTCACCCCTCCACTTT
clone_size: many; j_call: TRBJ1-5; d_call: -; v_call: TRBV30; cdr3_aa: CAWSVGLRRDQPQHF; cdr3_nt: TGTGCCTGGAGTGTAGGGCTGCGGCGGGATCAGCCCCAGCATTTT
clone_size: many; j_call: TRBJ2-1; d_call: TRBD1; v_call: TRBV3-1; cdr3_aa: CASSTSPGQGAHTQFF; cdr3_nt: TGTGCCAGCAGCACCTCTCCGGGACAGGGGGCGCATACGCAGTTCTTC
clone_size: many; j_call: TRBJ2-7; d_call: -; v_call: TRBV29-1; cdr3_aa: CSVSGENSYEQYF; cdr3_nt: TGCAGCGTCTCAGGGGAAAACTCCTACGAGCAGTACTTC
clone_size: many; j_call: TRBJ2-1; d_call: TRBD2; v_call: TRBV20-1; cdr3_aa: CSARPTTGGQDEQFF; cdr3_nt: TGCAGTGCTAGACCCACGACGGGGGGGCAAGATGAGCAGTTCTTC
clone_size: many; j_call: TRBJ1-2; d_call: -; v_call: TRBV9; cdr3_aa: CASSVDTGLYGYTF; cdr3_nt: TGTGCCAGCAGCGTAGATACAGGATTGTACGGCTACACCTTC